This T cell receptor beta chain was sequenced in a study of blood T cell repertoires in COVID-19. Study summary: COVID-19 samples, acute and convalescent, were from the United States, Italy and Spain. T cells, B-cell-depleted T cells, or PBMCs provided the cDNA or gDNA that served as material.

There are 13 residues in the CDR3. Unmatched junction bases numbered 2, after V lost 3 bases and J lost 4 bases. Original handling: Estimation of nucleated cell counts relied on the amplification of reference gene primers. TCRdb's copy holds only in-frame clones and misses some; the assay was immunoSEQ multiplex PCR. V and J calls and clone size are given by that table; D and trimming were obtained from the DNA. The data hold about 210,000 clones, with 84% observed a single time. The J gene is TRBJ2-5, the V gene TRBV12-3 or TRBV12-4; the match to TRBD1 covers 7 bases. The TCR was taken from a middle-aged man with active or convalescent COVID-19. Material: peripheral blood. The CDR3 is CASSFRTGETQYF. The CDR3 DNA follows: TGTGCCAGCAGTTTTCGGACAGGAGAGACCCAGTACTTC.